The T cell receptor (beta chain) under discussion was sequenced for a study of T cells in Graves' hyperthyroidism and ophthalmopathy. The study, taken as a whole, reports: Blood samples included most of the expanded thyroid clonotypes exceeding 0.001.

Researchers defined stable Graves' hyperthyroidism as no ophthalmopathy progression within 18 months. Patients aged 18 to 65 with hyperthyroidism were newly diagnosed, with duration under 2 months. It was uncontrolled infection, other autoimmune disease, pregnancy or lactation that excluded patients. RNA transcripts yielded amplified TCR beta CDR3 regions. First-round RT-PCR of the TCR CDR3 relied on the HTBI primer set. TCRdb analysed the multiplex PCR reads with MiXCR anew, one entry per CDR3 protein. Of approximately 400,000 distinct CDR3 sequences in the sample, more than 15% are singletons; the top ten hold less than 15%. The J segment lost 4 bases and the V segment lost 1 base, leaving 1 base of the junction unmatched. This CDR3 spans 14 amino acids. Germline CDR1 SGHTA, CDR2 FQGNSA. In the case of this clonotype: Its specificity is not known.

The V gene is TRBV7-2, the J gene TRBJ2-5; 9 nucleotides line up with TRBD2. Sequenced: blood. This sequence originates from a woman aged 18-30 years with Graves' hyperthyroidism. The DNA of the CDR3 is TGTGCCAGCAGCTTAGATAGCGGGGGAGAGACCCAGTACTTC. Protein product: CASSLDSGGETQYF.